Listed below are T cell receptor beta chains from one sample, sequenced in a study of blood T cells in healthy people across ages. TCRdb redid the calling of the 5' RACE reads with MiXCR, one entry per CDR3 protein. The sample includes 540,000 or so distinct CDR3 sequences, approximately 25% of them seen just once. What was sequenced was blood. Receptor source: a woman in her 70s in good health. CDR3s include the opening cysteine and the closing phenylalanine or tryptophan. Fields, in order: clone size, D gene, J gene, V gene, CDR3 protein, CDR3 DNA. A D gene is named only where the DNA matches it firmly. Not every row has a clone size; where given, it reads once, few, many or a size class.

abundance: .
d_gene: TRBD1
j_gene: TRBJ1-6
v_gene: TRBV6-5
CDR3aa: CASSSRGPTLNSPLHF
CDR3nt: TGTGCCAGCAGTTCCAGGGGGCCTACACTTAATTCACCCCTCCACTTT

abundance: few
d_gene: TRBD1
j_gene: TRBJ1-2
v_gene: TRBV12-3/TRBV12-4
CDR3aa: CASSKGTGVDGYTF
CDR3nt: TGTGCCAGCAGCAAAGGCACAGGGGTGGATGGCTACACCTTC

abundance: few
d_gene: .
j_gene: TRBJ1-1
v_gene: TRBV7-9
CDR3aa: CASSDMEGTEAFF
CDR3nt: TGTGCCAGCAGCGACATGGAGGGGACTGAAGCTTTCTTT

abundance: .
d_gene: TRBD2
j_gene: TRBJ2-7
v_gene: TRBV7-4
CDR3aa: CASSLKGGGYAYEQYF
CDR3nt: TGTGCCAGCAGCTTAAAGGGCGGGGGTTATGCCTACGAGCAGTACTTC

abundance: .
d_gene: .
j_gene: TRBJ2-7
v_gene: TRBV28
CDR3aa: CASSLNSFYEQYF
CDR3nt: TGTGCCAGCAGTTTAAACAGTTTCTACGAGCAGTACTTC

abundance: few
d_gene: TRBD1
j_gene: TRBJ2-5
v_gene: TRBV7-2
CDR3aa: CASSLVVGTGNQETQYF
CDR3nt: TGTGCCAGCAGCTTAGTGGTTGGGACAGGGAATCAAGAGACCCAGTACTTC

abundance: few
d_gene: TRBD1
j_gene: TRBJ2-3
v_gene: TRBV4-3
CDR3aa: CASSPKQGPPDTQYF
CDR3nt: TGCGCCAGCAGCCCAAAACAGGGGCCCCCAGATACGCAGTATTTT

abundance: few
d_gene: .
j_gene: TRBJ2-7
v_gene: TRBV25-1
CDR3aa: CASSGGGFFNEQYF
CDR3nt: TGTGCCAGCAGTGGGGGGGGCTTTTTCAACGAGCAGTACTTC

abundance: few
d_gene: .
j_gene: TRBJ1-2
v_gene: TRBV6-1
CDR3aa: CASTQGGYYGYTF
CDR3nt: TGTGCCAGCACCCAGGGCGGGTACTATGGCTACACCTTC

abundance: .
d_gene: .
j_gene: TRBJ1-1
v_gene: TRBV7-2
CDR3aa: CASTNGQLVAFF
CDR3nt: TGTGCCAGCACTAATGGACAGCTTGTGGCTTTCTTT

abundance: few
d_gene: .
j_gene: TRBJ1-4
v_gene: TRBV2
CDR3aa: CASRATNEKLFF
CDR3nt: TGTGCCAGCAGAGCAACTAATGAAAAACTGTTTTTT

abundance: .
d_gene: TRBD1
j_gene: TRBJ1-6
v_gene: TRBV2
CDR3aa: CASRQGSVNNSPLHF
CDR3nt: TGTGCCAGCAGACAGGGGAGTGTGAATAATTCACCCCTCCACTTT

abundance: few
d_gene: .
j_gene: TRBJ1-2
v_gene: TRBV20-1
CDR3aa: CSVKRGSDYGYTF
CDR3nt: TGCAGTGTTAAACGGGGATCGGACTATGGCTACACCTTC

abundance: few
d_gene: .
j_gene: TRBJ2-3
v_gene: TRBV9
CDR3aa: CASGRDGSTDTQYF
CDR3nt: TGTGCCAGCGGCCGGGACGGTAGCACAGATACGCAGTATTTT

abundance: .
d_gene: TRBD1
j_gene: TRBJ1-2
v_gene: TRBV29-1
CDR3aa: CSVEAPGDRDYTF
CDR3nt: TGCAGCGTTGAAGCCCCCGGGGACAGGGACTACACCTTC

abundance: few
d_gene: .
j_gene: TRBJ2-5
v_gene: TRBV7-9
CDR3aa: CASSLYWNSQETQYF
CDR3nt: TGTGCCAGCAGCTTATACTGGAACAGCCAAGAGACCCAGTACTTC

abundance: few
d_gene: .
j_gene: TRBJ2-7
v_gene: TRBV6-2/TRBV6-3
CDR3aa: CASRAPGWDEQYF
CDR3nt: TGTGCCAGCAGGGCCCCAGGCTGGGACGAGCAGTACTTC

abundance: few
d_gene: .
j_gene: TRBJ1-1
v_gene: TRBV7-9
CDR3aa: CASSLGDSRGTEAFF
CDR3nt: TGTGCCAGCAGCTTAGGTGACTCCCGGGGTACTGAAGCTTTCTTT

abundance: .
d_gene: .
j_gene: TRBJ2-3
v_gene: TRBV20-1
CDR3aa: CSAFLAKGEDTQYF
CDR3nt: TGCAGTGCTTTTCTAGCGAAGGGAGAAGATACGCAGTATTTT

abundance: few
d_gene: .
j_gene: TRBJ1-2
v_gene: TRBV7-9
CDR3aa: CASSLGTATLTGYTF
CDR3nt: TGTGCCAGCAGCTTAGGAACAGCCACTCTAACAGGCTACACCTTC

abundance: .
d_gene: TRBD1
j_gene: TRBJ2-1
v_gene: TRBV12-3/TRBV12-4
CDR3aa: CASSSLDRENNEQFF
CDR3nt: TGTGCCAGCAGTTCCCTCGACAGGGAAAACAATGAGCAGTTCTTC

abundance: few
d_gene: .
j_gene: TRBJ2-3
v_gene: TRBV20-1
CDR3aa: CSATDSIHTDTQYF
CDR3nt: TGCAGTGCCACGGACAGTATTCACACAGATACGCAGTATTTT

abundance: few
d_gene: .
j_gene: TRBJ2-3
v_gene: TRBV5-1
CDR3aa: CASSLITGGEDTQYF
CDR3nt: TGCGCCAGCAGCTTGATCACAGGAGGGGAAGATACGCAGTATTTT

abundance: many
d_gene: .
j_gene: TRBJ1-1
v_gene: TRBV9
CDR3aa: CASSSGYTEAFF
CDR3nt: TGTGCCAGCAGCTCGGGCTACACTGAAGCTTTCTTT

abundance: .
d_gene: .
j_gene: TRBJ2-5
v_gene: TRBV20-1
CDR3aa: CSAASQIPGAETQYF
CDR3nt: TGCAGTGCCGCCTCCCAAATCCCGGGAGCAGAGACCCAGTACTTC

abundance: many
d_gene: .
j_gene: TRBJ2-4
v_gene: TRBV20-1
CDR3aa: CSAPGFRGKNIQYF
CDR3nt: TGCAGTGCCCCAGGCTTTAGAGGCAAAAACATTCAGTACTTC